What follows are 25 T cell receptor beta chains derived from one specimen sequenced in a study of cytomegalovirus exposure and HLA in healthy donors. The PCR had 60 Vbeta and 13 Jbeta primers. Clones were sequenced by immunoSEQ multiplex PCR, and TCRdb holds only the in-frame ones, with some missing. The table records about 140,000 clones, approximately 86% of them present only once. Source material: PBMCs. These receptors were collected from a woman in her 40s in good health and CMV-seronegative.

The chain carries TRBV2 and TRBJ1-6; the D gene is possibly TRBD1 (6 bases). CDR3 length: 14 amino acids. Germline V CDR1 and CDR2: SNHLY, FYNNEI. The V and J ends lost 5 bases and 8 bases respectively, with 13 bases between them. CDR3 protein: CASSRQVADSPLHF. The CDR3 DNA reads TGTGCCAGCAGTCGACAGGTAGCAGATTCACCCCTCCACTTT.

This sequence joins TRBV5-5 and TRBJ2-7; D remains unclear. The germline V and J ends were trimmed by 1 base and 0 bases, with 11 bases remaining between them. Germline-derived CDR1 and CDR2 are SGHKS and YYEKEE (reference sequence). This CDR3 region has 15 residues. CDR3 DNA: TGTGCCAGCAGCTTGATCCAGTTAAGCTCCTACGAGCAGTACTTC. Translating gives CASSLIQLSSYEQYF.

The chain couples TRBV6-5 to TRBJ2-5, with D possibly matching TRBD1 (6 bases). Germline V gives CDR1 MNHEY, CDR2 SVGAGI. The V and J ends lost 0 bases and 5 bases respectively, with 13 bases between them. The CDR3 extends over 15 amino acids. The CDR3 sequence is CASSYSTQGMETQYF. CDR3 DNA sequence: TGTGCCAGCAGTTACTCGACCCAGGGGATGGAGACCCAGTACTTC.

This clone was seen only once. The CDR3 DNA reads TGTGCCAGCAGCCCATCCGGACAGGGACGGGGGGATGGCTACACCTTC. This encodes CASSPSGQGRGDGYTF. The chain employs TRBV7-2 and TRBJ1-2; TRBD1 matches 8 bases. This CDR3 region has 16 residues. V dropped 5 bases and J dropped 6; count of bases not matched to a gene: 14. Germline V lookup: CDR1 SGHTA, CDR2 FQGNSA.

The chain couples TRBV10-3 to TRBJ1-2, with 8 bases matching TRBD1. The germline CDR1 and CDR2 sequences are ENHRY and SYGVKD. J was trimmed by 0 bases and V by 5 bases; bases with no gene match: 2. CDR3 size: 14 residues. The CDR3 region is CAISLQGANYGYTF. As DNA, the CDR3 is TGTGCCATCAGTCTACAGGGGGCTAACTATGGCTACACCTTC.

In its sample, this clone was seen once. DNA of the CDR3: TGTGCCAGCAGCTTGGTGACTAGCGGGAGCGAGCAGTACTTC. The encoded protein is CASSLVTSGSEQYF. The chain carries TRBV7-2 and TRBJ2-7; 12 nucleotides line up with TRBD2. The germline V gene encodes CDR1 SGHTA and CDR2 FQGNSA. V gave up 3 bases and J gave up 6 bases; unmatched junction bases: 3. This CDR3 is built from 14 residues.

The CDR3 reads CASRSTDANYGYTF. The CDR3 region has the DNA TGTGCCAGCAGAAGTACAGATGCTAACTATGGCTACACCTTC. The chain joins TRBV28 to TRBJ1-2; D unresolved. The CDR3 runs 14 residues. The V end lost 6 bases, the J end lost 0 bases, and 11 bases lay between the germline ends. CDR1 MDHEN and CDR2 SYDVKM come from the germline V gene.

The count of this clone is one. CDR3 loop: CSVGSSGAYEQYF. The CDR3 bases are TGCAGCGTTGGGTCTAGCGGGGCGTACGAGCAGTACTTC. The genes are TRBV29-1 and TRBJ2-7; 9 nucleotides match TRBD2. Germline values: CDR1 SQVTM, CDR2 ANQGSEA. The CDR3 spans 13 residues. V lost 4 bases to trimming and J lost 4 bases; unmatched junction nucleotides: 5.

This clone was seen just once. This chain joins TRBV10-3 and TRBJ2-5, with 11 positions matching TRBD2. The assigned J gene may be wrong: the sequence end matches TRBJ2-7 better. The CDR3 consists of 14 residues. From germline, CDR1 is ENHRY and CDR2 SYGVKD. The CDR3 DNA follows: TGTGCCATCAGCGGACTAGCGGGTTCCTACGAGCAGTACTTC. Amino acid sequence: CAISGLAGSYEQYF.

V usage is TRBV4-1 and J usage is TRBJ2-3, with TRBD2 as a possible D gene (5 bases). The CDR3 has 15 residues. V shed 1 base and J shed 2 bases, with 10 bases lying between them. Germline V gene data show CDR1 as MGHRA and CDR2 as YSYEKL. The CDR3 bases are TGCGCCAGCAGCCAAGTCGAGGGAGCCACAGATACGCAGTATTTT. Protein sequence: CASSQVEGATDTQYF.

CDR3 DNA: TGTGCCAGCAGGGGGGGGACTAGCGGGAGGAACTCCTACGAGCAGTACTTC. Translated, it gives CASRGGTSGRNSYEQYF. J is TRBJ2-7 and V is TRBV2; 15 bases match TRBD2. The CDR3 consists of 17 residues. V shed 6 bases, J shed 0 bases, and the junction held 6 bases outside the gene matches. Looked up from germline, CDR1 is SNHLY and CDR2 is FYNNEI.

The rearrangement uses TRBV5-4 and TRBJ2-6; TRBD1 agrees at 9 bases. Trimming removed 1 base from V and 2 bases from J; junction bases left unmatched: 10. Germline V CDR1 and CDR2: SGHNT, YYREEE (reference sequence). The CDR3 is 19 residues long. This CDR3 reads CASSLRDRGRLPGANVLTF. CDR3 nucleotides: TGTGCCAGCAGCTTGCGAGACAGGGGGAGACTTCCTGGGGCCAACGTCCTGACTTTC.

A single count supports this clone. The genes are TRBV7-2 and TRBJ2-5, with TRBD2 matching over 13 bases. CDR1 SGHTA and CDR2 FQGNSA come from the germline V gene. V shed 5 bases and J 1 base; nucleotides not matched to a gene: 7. This CDR3 region has 17 residues. CDR3: CASSPGLAGPPQETQYF. Written as DNA, the CDR3 is TGTGCCAGCAGCCCGGGACTAGCGGGACCCCCCCAAGAGACCCAGTACTTC.

The rearrangement uses TRBV7-3 and TRBJ2-3; D is perhaps TRBD2 (5 bases). CDR1 is SGHTA, CDR2 FQGTGA, per germline. With 3 bases removed from V and 3 bases from J, the gap between germline ends came to 13 bases. The CDR3 covers 15 residues. The CDR3 sequence is CASSLSRERTDTQYF. The CDR3 DNA is TGTGCCAGCAGCTTGTCACGAGAGCGGACAGATACGCAGTATTTT.

The chain uses TRBV28 and TRBJ2-5; TRBD2 matches at 15 bases. The DNA end is a closer match to TRBJ2-7, so the J assignment may be wrong. The CDR3 is made up of 17 amino acids. Looked up from germline, CDR1 is MDHEN and CDR2 is SYDVKM. The CDR3 region has the DNA TGTGCCAGCAGTATTCGGACTAGCGGGAGGGAAACCTACGAGCAGTACTTC. Translation: CASSIRTSGRETYEQYF.

The V gene is TRBV2, the J gene TRBJ2-1, with 9 bases lining up with TRBD2. The CDR3 loop spans 12 amino acids. CDR1 is SNHLY and CDR2 is FYNNEI in the germline V gene. DNA of the CDR3: TGTGCTTTAGCGGGAGACTCCAATGAGCAGTTCTTC. It translates to CALAGDSNEQFF.

The J gene is TRBJ1-3, the V gene TRBV2; 7 nucleotides agree with TRBD1. This CDR3 region has 15 residues. In germline, CDR1 is SNHLY, CDR2 FYNNEI. V lost 3 bases and J lost 0; bases outside the gene matches: 2. The CDR3 nucleotides read TGTGCCAGCAGTGAGGACAGGTTCTCTGGAAACACCATATATTTT. This gives the protein CASSEDRFSGNTIYF.

The table lists this clone with a count of one. This chain connects TRBV5-5 to TRBJ2-2; TRBD1 matches 8 bases. The junction had 9 bases not matched to a gene; V was cut back by 2 bases and J by 6 bases. CDR3 length: 16 amino acids. CDR1 is SGHKS, CDR2 YYEKEE, per germline (reference sequence). As DNA, the CDR3 is TGTGCCAGCAGCTTAGGGCCCCCGGGACAGGCCGGGGAGCTGTTTTTT. Amino acid sequence: CASSLGPPGQAGELFF.

Turning to this clone: The identical CDR3 is also encoded by other nucleotide sequences in the sample. The chain recombines TRBV28 with TRBJ2-5; 16 bases match TRBD2. J lost 2 bases, V lost 3 bases, and 0 bases had no gene match. CDR1 is MDHEN and CDR2 is SYDVKM in the germline V gene. The CDR3 covers 16 residues. Here the CDR3 reads CASSLGLAGGQETQYF. DNA for the CDR3: TGTGCCAGCAGTTTGGGACTAGCGGGAGGGCAAGAGACCCAGTACTTC.

V gene TRBV5-1 combines with J gene TRBJ2-3, with TRBD1 matching over 8 bases. The CDR3 loop spans 15 amino acids. The ends lost 4 bases at V and 0 bases at J; junction bases unmatched: 4. From germline, CDR1 is SGHRS and CDR2 YFSETQ. The CDR3 region is CASSQGASSTDTQYF. CDR3 sequence (DNA): TGCGCCAGCAGCCAGGGGGCCTCTAGCACAGATACGCAGTATTTT.

The chain is built from TRBV7-2 and TRBJ2-7; 10 bases align to TRBD2. The V and J ends lost 1 base and 4 bases, in that order; junction bases with no gene match: 4. From germline, CDR1 is SGHTA and CDR2 FQGNSA. This CDR3 spans 15 amino acids. The CDR3 bases are TGTGCCAGCAGCTTAGGTCCTAGCGGGAGTTACGAGCAGTACTTC. It codes for CASSLGPSGSYEQYF.

The rearrangement uses TRBV10-1 and TRBJ1-2; maybe TRBD1 (5 bases). Per the germline V gene, CDR1 is WNHNN and CDR2 is SYGVQD (reference sequence). The CDR3 is 13 amino acids. Trimming took off 4 bases at V and 4 bases at J, with 10 bases between the two ends. The CDR3 reads CASSVGGTYGYTF. DNA for the CDR3: TGCGCCAGCAGTGTCGGGGGAACCTATGGCTACACCTTC.

The chain is built from TRBV30 and TRBJ2-7; D unclear. The CDR3 has 12 amino acids. Germline V gene lookup returns CDR1 GTSNPN and CDR2 SVGIG (reference sequence). V dropped 3 bases and J dropped 6 bases, with 12 bases sitting between them. CDR3 sequence (DNA): TGTGCCTGGAGCGCCTTTCAGGTCGAGCAGTACTTC. It specifies CAWSAFQVEQYF.

This clone was counted once. The genes are TRBV7-9 and TRBJ1-4, with 11 bases matching TRBD1. CDR1 SEHNR and CDR2 FQNEAQ come from the germline V gene (reference sequence). Losses at the gene ends were 5 bases for V and 0 bases for J; bases not matched to a gene: 11. This CDR3 spans 19 amino acids. This CDR3 is CASSQLFGQGASTNEKLFF. CDR3 DNA: TGTGCCAGCAGCCAACTCTTCGGACAGGGGGCTTCAACTAATGAAAAACTGTTTTTT.

The chain employs TRBV5-5 and TRBJ1-4; possible D gene TRBD1, 6 bases. This CDR3 comprises 16 residues. Germline lookup yields CDR1 SGHKS and CDR2 YYEKEE (reference sequence). V lost 4 bases and J lost 5, with 18 bases in between. The CDR3 sequence is CASSRAANRANEKLFF. The DNA of the CDR3 is TGTGCCAGCAGCCGCGCAGCCAACAGGGCCAATGAAAAACTGTTTTTT.